The source of this TCR beta chain is a study of technical replicates of blood from several donors. There are 15 residues in the CDR3. CDR1 MNHEY and CDR2 SVGAGI come from the germline V gene. J was trimmed by 7 bases and V by 6 bases; bases with no gene match: 11. In its sample, this clone was seen a few times. Assay: immunoSEQ multiplex PCR; the TCRdb copy retains only in-frame clones and omits some. Found here are about 81,000 clones, about 81% of them singletons; the top ten hold nearly 4%. This chain uses TRBV6-5 with TRBJ1-1; 10 bases agree with TRBD1. This clonotype originated in a human donor in good health. Some clones in this sample may be carry-over from other donors' samples. Sample: PBMCs. CDR3 DNA: TGTGCCAGCAGCCCGACAGGGGGCAATATGGGTGAAGCTTTCTTT. This encodes CASSPTGGNMGEAFF.